These 7 T cell receptor beta chains originate from one sample sequenced in a study of T cell repertoires in cytomegalovirus infection. TCRdb analysed the reads with MiXCR anew, one entry per CDR3 protein. The sample yields roughly 600,000 distinct CDR3 sequences, roughly 26% seen once. The specimen was CD8+ T cells from PBMCs. The receptor set was obtained from a human donor in good health (CMV status not recorded). Some clones in this sample may be carry-over from other donors' samples.

The V call is TRBV6-1, the J call TRBJ2-3, with TRBD2 as a possible D gene (6 bases). Trimming stripped 4 bases from V and 0 bases from J, with 17 bases between. The CDR3 totals 17 residues. Germline loops: CDR1 MNHNS, CDR2 SASEGT. CDR3 sequence reads: CASSAGTYLSSTDTQYF. CDR3 sequence (DNA): TGTGCCAGCAGTGCCGGGACTTACCTATCTAGCACAGATACGCAGTATTTT.

This clonotype was counted many times. The chain employs TRBV19 and TRBJ1-4, with D hard to call. The V end lost 6 bases, the J end lost 7 bases, and 9 bases lay between the germline ends. Germline CDR1 LNHDA, CDR2 SQIVND (reference sequence). The CDR3 is 12 residues long. The chain's CDR3 is CASRDGGEKLFF. CDR3 nucleotides: TGTGCCAGTAGGGATGGAGGTGAAAAACTGTTTTTT.

V is TRBV28 and J is TRBJ2-1; D is ambiguous. This CDR3 comprises 13 residues. Germline V CDR1 and CDR2: MDHEN, SYDVKM. V was pared by 2 bases and J by 3 bases, with 5 bases between. CDR3 in DNA: TGTGCCAGCAGTTTAACTCACTACAATGAGCAGTTCTTC. Its protein is CASSLTHYNEQFF.

The J gene is TRBJ2-4, the V gene TRBV9; no clear D gene. The V end was cut by 4 bases, the J end by 3 bases, with 11 bases between. This CDR3 has 14 amino acids. Germline CDR1 SGDLS, CDR2 YYNGEE. This CDR3 reads CASSPRGDKNIQYF. In nucleotides, the CDR3 is TGTGCCAGCAGCCCTCGTGGGGACAAAAACATTCAGTACTTC.

Ten or more counts support this clonotype. The chain recombines TRBV7-6 with TRBJ2-3, with 9 bases that match TRBD1. CDR3 size: 14 residues. CDR1 and CDR2 (germline): SGHVS, FNYEAQ. With V trimmed by 4 bases and J by 5 bases, 4 bases remained unmatched. DNA of the CDR3: TGTGCCAGCAGCTACAGGGGGCGAGGAGATACGCAGTATTTT. This encodes CASSYRGRGDTQYF.

This clonotype was seen only a few times. The V call is TRBV12-3 or TRBV12-4, the J call TRBJ1-4; the D is unclear. The CDR3 sequence is 18 residues long. V lost 3 bases and J lost 0, with 17 bases in between. CDR3 DNA sequence: TGTGCCAGCAGTTTCGCCTTGCGGGAGATTACAACTAATGAAAAACTGTTTTTT. This sequence encodes CASSFALREITTNEKLFF.

This clonotype was observed a few times. The CDR3 loop reads CASSFGTSGGGTTGELFF. CDR3 nucleotide sequence: TGTGCCAGCAGTTTCGGGACTAGCGGGGGGGGTACCACCGGGGAGCTGTTTTTT. The V gene is TRBV6-5, the J gene TRBJ2-2; 16 bases map to TRBD2. Germline trimming cut 4 bases from V and 4 bases from J; bases unmatched to any gene: 6. Per the germline V gene, CDR1 is MNHEY and CDR2 is SVGAGI. The CDR3 totals 18 residues.